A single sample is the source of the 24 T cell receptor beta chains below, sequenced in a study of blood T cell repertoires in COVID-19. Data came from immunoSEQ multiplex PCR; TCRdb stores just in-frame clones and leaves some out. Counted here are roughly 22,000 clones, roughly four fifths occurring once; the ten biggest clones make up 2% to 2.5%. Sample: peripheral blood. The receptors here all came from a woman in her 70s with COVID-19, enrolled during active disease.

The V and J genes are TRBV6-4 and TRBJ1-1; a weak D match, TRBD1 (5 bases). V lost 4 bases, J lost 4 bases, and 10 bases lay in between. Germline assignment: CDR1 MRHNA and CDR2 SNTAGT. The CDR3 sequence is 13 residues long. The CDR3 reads CASSGGRGTEAFF. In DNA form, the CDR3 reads TGTGCCAGCAGTGGGGGAAGGGGCACTGAAGCTTTCTTT.

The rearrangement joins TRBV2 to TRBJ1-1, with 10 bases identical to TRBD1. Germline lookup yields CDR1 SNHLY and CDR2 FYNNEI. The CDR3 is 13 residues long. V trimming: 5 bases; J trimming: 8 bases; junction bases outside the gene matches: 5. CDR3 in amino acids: CASSYRDRGEAFF. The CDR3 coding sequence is TGTGCCAGCAGTTACCGGGACAGGGGAGAAGCTTTCTTT.

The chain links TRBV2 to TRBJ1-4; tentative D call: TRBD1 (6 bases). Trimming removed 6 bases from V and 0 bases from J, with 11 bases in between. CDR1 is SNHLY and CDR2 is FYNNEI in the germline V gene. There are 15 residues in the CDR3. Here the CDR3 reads CASSLDSATNEKLFF. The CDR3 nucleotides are TGTGCCAGCAGCCTGGACAGTGCAACTAATGAAAAACTGTTTTTT.

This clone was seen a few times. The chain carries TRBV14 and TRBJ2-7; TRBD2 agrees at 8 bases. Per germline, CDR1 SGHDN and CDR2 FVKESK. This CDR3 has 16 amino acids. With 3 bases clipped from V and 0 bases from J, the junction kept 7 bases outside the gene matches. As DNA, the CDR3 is TGTGCCAGCAGCCACCCGGGGGGGACACTCTCCTACGAGCAGTACTTC. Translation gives CASSHPGGTLSYEQYF.

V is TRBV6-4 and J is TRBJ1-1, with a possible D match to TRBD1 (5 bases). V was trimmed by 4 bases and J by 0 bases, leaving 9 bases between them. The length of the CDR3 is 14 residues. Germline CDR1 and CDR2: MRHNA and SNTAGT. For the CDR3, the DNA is TGTGCCAGCAGTGCCGGGGGGGTGAACACTGAAGCTTTCTTT. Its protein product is CASSAGGVNTEAFF.

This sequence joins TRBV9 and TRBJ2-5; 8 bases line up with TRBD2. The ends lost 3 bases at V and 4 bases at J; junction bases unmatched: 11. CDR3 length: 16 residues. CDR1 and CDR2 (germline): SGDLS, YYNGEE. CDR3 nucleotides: TGTGCCAGCAGCGCCTCCGGGGGGGGTATCGGAGAGACCCAGTACTTC. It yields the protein CASSASGGGIGETQYF.

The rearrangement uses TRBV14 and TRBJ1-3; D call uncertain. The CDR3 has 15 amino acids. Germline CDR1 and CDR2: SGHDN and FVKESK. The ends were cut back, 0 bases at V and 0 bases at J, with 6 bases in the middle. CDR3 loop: CASSQDPSSGNTIYF. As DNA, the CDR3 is TGTGCCAGCAGCCAAGATCCGAGCTCTGGAAACACCATATATTTT.

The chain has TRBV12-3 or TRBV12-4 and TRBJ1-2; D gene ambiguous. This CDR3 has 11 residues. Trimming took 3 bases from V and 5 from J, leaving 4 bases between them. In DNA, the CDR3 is TGTGCCAGCAGTTTGGCTTATGGCTACACCTTC. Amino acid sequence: CASSLAYGYTF.

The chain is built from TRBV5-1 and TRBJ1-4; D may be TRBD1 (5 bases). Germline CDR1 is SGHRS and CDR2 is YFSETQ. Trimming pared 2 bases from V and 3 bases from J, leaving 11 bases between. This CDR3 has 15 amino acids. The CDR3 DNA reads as TGCGCCAGCAGCTTAAGGGGCATGGCTAATGAAAAACTGTTTTTT. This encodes CASSLRGMANEKLFF. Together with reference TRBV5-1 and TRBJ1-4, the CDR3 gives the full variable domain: KAGVTQTPRYLIKTRGQQVTLSCSPISGHRSVSWYQQTPGQGLQFLFEYFSETQRNKGNFPGRFSGRQFSNSRSEMNVSTLELGDSALYLCASSLRGMANEKLFFGSGTQLSVL.

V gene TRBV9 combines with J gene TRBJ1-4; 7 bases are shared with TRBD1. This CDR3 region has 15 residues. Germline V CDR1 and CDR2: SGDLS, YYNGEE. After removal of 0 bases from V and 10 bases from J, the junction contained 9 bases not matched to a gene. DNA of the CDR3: TGTGCCAGCAGCGTAGGGCGACAGGGCGACGGAAAACTGTTTTTT. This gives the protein CASSVGRQGDGKLFF. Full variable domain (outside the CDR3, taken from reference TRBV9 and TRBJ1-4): DSGVTQTPKHLITATGQRVTLRCSPRSGDLSVYWYQQSLDQGLQFLIQYYNGEERAKGNILERFSAQQFPDLHSELNLSSLELGDSALYFCASSVGRQGDGKLFFGSGTQLSVL.

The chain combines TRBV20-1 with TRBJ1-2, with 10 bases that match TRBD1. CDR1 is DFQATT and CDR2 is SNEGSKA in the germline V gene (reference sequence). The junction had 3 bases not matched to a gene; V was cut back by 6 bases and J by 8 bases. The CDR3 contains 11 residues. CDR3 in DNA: TGCAGTGCAGGGACAGGGGAGGGCTACACCTTC. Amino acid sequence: CSAGTGEGYTF.

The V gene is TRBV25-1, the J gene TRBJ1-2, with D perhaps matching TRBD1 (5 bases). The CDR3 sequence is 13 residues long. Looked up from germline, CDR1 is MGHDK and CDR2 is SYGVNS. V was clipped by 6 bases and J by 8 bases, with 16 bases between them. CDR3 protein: CASSAQTDMGYTF. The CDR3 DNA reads TGTGCCAGCAGCGCTCAGACAGATATGGGCTACACCTTC.

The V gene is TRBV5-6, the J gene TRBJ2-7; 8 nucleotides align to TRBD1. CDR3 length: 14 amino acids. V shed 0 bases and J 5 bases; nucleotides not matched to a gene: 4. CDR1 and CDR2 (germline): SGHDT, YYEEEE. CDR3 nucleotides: TGTGCCAGCAGCTTGGTTGGGACAGGACACGAGCAGTACTTC. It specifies CASSLVGTGHEQYF.

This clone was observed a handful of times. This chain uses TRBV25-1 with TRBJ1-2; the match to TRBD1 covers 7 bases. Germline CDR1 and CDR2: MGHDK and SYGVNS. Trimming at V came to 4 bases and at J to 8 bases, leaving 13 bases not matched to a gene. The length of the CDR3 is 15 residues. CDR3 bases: TGTGCCAGCAGTGGGTCAAACAGGGGATCTAGCGGCTACACCTTC. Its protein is CASSGSNRGSSGYTF.

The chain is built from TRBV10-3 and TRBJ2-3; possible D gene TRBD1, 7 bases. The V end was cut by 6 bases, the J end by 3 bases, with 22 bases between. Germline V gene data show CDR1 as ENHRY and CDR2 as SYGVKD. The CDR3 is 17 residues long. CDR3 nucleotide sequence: TGTGCCATCAGCGAGGGGGCTTCTCAGCGGGTGACAGATACGCAGTATTTT. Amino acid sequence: CAISEGASQRVTDTQYF.

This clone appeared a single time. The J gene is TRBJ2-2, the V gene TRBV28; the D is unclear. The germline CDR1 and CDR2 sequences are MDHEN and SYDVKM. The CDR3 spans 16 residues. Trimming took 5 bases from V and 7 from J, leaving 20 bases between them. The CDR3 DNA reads TGTGCCAGCAGTACCCGTCGCGATTCGGTTGTCGGGGAGCTGTTTTTT. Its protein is CASSTRRDSVVGELFF. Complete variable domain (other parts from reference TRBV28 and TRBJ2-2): DVKVTQSSRYLVKRTGEKVFLECVQDMDHENMFWYRQDPGLGLRLIYFSYDVKMKEKGDIPEGYSVSREKKERFSLILESASTNQTSMYLCASSTRRDSVVGELFFGEGSRLTVL.

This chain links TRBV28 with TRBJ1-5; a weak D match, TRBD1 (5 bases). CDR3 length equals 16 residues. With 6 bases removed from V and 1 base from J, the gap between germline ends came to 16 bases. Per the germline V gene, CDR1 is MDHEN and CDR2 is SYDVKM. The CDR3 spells CASRGGRALSNQPQHF. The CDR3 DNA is TGTGCCAGCAGGGGGGGGAGGGCCCTAAGCAATCAGCCCCAGCATTTT. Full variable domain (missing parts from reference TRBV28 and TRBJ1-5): DVKVTQSSRYLVKRTGEKVFLECVQDMDHENMFWYRQDPGLGLRLIYFSYDVKMKEKGDIPEGYSVSREKKERFSLILESASTNQTSMYLCASRGGRALSNQPQHFGDGTRLSIL.

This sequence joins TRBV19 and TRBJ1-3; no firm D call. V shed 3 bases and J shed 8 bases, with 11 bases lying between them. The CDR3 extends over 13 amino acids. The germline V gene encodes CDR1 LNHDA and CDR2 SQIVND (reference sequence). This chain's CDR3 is CASSIEGMDTIYF. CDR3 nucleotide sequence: TGTGCCAGTAGTATTGAGGGTATGGACACCATATATTTT.

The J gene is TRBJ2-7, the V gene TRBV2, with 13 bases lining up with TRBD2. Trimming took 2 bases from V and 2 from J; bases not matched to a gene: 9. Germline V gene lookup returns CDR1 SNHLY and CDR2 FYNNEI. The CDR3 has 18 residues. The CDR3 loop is CASSEWTSGGGSTYEQYF. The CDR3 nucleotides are TGTGCCAGCAGTGAATGGACTAGCGGGGGCGGTAGTACCTACGAGCAGTACTTC. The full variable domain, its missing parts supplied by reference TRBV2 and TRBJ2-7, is EPEVTQTPSHQVTQMGQEVILRCVPISNHLYFYWYRQILGQKVEFLVSFYNNEISEKSEIFDDQFSVERPDGSNFTLKIRSTKLEDSAMYFCASSEWTSGGGSTYEQYFGPGTRLTVT.

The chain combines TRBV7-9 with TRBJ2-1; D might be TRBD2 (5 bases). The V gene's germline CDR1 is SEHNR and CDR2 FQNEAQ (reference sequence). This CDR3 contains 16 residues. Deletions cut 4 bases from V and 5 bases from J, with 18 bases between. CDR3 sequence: CASSSLAPTRNNEQFF. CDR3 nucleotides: TGTGCCAGCAGCTCATTAGCGCCTACGAGAAACAATGAGCAGTTCTTC.

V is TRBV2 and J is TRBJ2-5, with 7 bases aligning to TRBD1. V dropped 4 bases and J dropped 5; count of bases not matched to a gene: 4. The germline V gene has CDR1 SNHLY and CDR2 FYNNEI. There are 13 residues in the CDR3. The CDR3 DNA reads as TGTGCCAGCAGTGCGCAGACAGGGGAGACCCAGTACTTC. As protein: CASSAQTGETQYF.

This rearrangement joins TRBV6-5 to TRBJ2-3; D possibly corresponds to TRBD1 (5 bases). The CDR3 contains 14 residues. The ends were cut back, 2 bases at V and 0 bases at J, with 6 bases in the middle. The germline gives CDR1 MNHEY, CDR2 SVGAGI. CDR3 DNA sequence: TGTGCCAGCAGTTACCGGACAAGCACAGATACGCAGTATTTT. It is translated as CASSYRTSTDTQYF.

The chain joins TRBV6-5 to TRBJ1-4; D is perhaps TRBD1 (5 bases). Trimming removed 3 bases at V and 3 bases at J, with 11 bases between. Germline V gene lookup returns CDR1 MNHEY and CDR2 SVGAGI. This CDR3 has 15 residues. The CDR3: CASSYGGTSNEKLFF. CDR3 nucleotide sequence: TGTGCCAGCAGTTATGGGGGGACTTCTAATGAAAAACTGTTTTTT.

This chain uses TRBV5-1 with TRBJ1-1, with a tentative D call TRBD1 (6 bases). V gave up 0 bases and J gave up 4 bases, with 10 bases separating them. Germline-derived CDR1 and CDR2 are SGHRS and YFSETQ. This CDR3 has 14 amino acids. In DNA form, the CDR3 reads TGCGCCAGCAGCTTGGGGACAGCGAGCACTGAAGCTTTCTTT. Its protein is CASSLGTASTEAFF. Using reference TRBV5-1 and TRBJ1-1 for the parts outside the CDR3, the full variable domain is KAGVTQTPRYLIKTRGQQVTLSCSPISGHRSVSWYQQTPGQGLQFLFEYFSETQRNKGNFPGRFSGRQFSNSRSEMNVSTLELGDSALYLCASSLGTASTEAFFGQGTRLTVV.